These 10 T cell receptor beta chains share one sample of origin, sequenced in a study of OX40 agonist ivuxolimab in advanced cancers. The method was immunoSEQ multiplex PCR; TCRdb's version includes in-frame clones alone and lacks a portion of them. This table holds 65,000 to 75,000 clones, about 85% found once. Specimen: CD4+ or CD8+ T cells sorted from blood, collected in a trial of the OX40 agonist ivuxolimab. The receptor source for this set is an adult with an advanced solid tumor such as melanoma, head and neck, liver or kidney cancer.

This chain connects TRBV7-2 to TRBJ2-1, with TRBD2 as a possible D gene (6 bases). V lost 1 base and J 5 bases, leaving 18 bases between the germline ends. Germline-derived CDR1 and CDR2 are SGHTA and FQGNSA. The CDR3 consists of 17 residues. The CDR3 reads CASSLGGSRAGNNEQFF. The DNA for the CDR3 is TGTGCCAGCAGCTTAGGGGGTAGTCGGGCGGGGAACAATGAGCAGTTCTTC.

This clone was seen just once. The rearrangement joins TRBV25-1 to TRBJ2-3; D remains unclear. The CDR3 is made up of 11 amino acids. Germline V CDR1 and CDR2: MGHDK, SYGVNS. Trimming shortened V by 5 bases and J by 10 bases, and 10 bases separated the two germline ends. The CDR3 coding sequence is TGTGCCAGCAGTAAAGTAGAGGCGCAGTATTTT. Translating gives CASSKVEAQYF. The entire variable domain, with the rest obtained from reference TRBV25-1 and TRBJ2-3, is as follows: EADIYQTPRYLVIGTGKKITLECSQTMGHDKMYWYQQDPGMELHLIHYSYGVNSTEKGDLSSESTVSRIRTEHFPLTLESARPSHTSQYLCASSKVEAQYFGPGTRLTVL.

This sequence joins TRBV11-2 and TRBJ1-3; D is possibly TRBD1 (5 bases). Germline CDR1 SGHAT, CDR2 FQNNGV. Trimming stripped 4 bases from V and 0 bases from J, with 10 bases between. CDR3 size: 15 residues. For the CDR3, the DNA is TGTGCCAGCAGCTGGGTCCAGGGCTCTGGAAACACCATATATTTT. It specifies CASSWVQGSGNTIYF.

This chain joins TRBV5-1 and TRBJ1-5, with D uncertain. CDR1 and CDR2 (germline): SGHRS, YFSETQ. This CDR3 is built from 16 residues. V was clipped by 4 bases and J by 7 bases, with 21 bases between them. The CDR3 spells CASSVGDRLGYQPQHF. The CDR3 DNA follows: TGCGCCAGCAGCGTAGGCGATCGGTTGGGGTACCAGCCCCAGCATTTT.

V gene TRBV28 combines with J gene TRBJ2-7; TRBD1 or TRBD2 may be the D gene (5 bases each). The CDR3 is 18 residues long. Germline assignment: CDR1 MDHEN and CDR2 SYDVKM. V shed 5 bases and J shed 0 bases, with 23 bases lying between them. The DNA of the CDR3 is TGTGCCAGCAGTACCACACTTAAGCCGGGACGCTACTCCTACGAGCAGTACTTC. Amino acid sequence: CASSTTLKPGRYSYEQYF.

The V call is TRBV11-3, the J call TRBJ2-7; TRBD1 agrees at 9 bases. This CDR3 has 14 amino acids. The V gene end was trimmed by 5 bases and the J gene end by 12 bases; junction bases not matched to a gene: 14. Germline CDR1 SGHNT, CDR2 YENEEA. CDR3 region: CASSPGTGFGRLYF. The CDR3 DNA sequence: TGTGCCAGCAGCCCCGGGACAGGGTTTGGCAGGCTGTACTTC.

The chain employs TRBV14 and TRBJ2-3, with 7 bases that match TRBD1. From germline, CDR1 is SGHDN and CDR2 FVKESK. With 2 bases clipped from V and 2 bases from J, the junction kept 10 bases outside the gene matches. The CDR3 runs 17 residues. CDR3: CASSQLRLGQVTDTQYF. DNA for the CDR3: TGTGCCAGCAGCCAACTTCGGTTAGGACAGGTCACAGATACGCAGTATTTT.

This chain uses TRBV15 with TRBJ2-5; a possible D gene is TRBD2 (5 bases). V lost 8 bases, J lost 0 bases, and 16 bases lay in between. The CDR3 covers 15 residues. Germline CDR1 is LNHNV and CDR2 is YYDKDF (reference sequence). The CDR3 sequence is CATVGQGGNQETQYF. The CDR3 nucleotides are TGTGCCACCGTGGGTCAAGGAGGAAACCAAGAGACCCAGTACTTC.

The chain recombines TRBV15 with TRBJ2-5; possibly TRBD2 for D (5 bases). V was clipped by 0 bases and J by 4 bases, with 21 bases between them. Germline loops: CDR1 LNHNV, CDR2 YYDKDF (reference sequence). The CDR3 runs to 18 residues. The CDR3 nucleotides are TGTGCCACCAGCAGAGAGGCCCACGCGGGTGTCTTACCAGAGACCCAGTACTTC. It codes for CATSREAHAGVLPETQYF.

As DNA, the CDR3 is TGCGCCAGCAGCTTGGAAGCAGGGGGCGTCACTGAAGCTTTCTTT. Protein product: CASSLEAGGVTEAFF. The chain employs TRBV5-1 and TRBJ1-1; the match to TRBD1 covers 8 bases. This CDR3 is built from 15 residues. Losses at the gene ends were 0 bases for V and 4 bases for J; bases not matched to a gene: 5. Germline V CDR1 and CDR2: SGHRS, YFSETQ.